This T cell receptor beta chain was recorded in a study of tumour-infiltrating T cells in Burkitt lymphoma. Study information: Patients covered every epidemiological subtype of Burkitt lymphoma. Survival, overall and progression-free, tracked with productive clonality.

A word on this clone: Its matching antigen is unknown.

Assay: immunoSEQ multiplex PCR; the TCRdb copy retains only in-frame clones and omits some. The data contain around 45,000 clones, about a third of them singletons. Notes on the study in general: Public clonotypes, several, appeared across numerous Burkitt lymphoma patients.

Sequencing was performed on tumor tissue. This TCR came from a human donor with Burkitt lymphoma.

This CDR3 reads CASSSQWNTEAFF. Written as DNA, the CDR3 is TGCGCCAGCAGCTCACAGTGGAACACTGAAGCTTTCTTT. This chain connects TRBV5-1 to TRBJ1-1; D uncertain. The CDR3 loop spans 13 amino acids. CDR1 and CDR2 from the germline V gene are SGHRS and YFSETQ. V lost 3 bases, J lost 1 base, and 7 bases lay in between. Drawing the rest from reference TRBV5-1 and TRBJ1-1, the complete variable domain is KAGVTQTPRYLIKTRGQQVTLSCSPISGHRSVSWYQQTPGQGLQFLFEYFSETQRNKGNFPGRFSGRQFSNSRSEMNVSTLELGDSALYLCASSSQWNTEAFFGQGTRLTVV.